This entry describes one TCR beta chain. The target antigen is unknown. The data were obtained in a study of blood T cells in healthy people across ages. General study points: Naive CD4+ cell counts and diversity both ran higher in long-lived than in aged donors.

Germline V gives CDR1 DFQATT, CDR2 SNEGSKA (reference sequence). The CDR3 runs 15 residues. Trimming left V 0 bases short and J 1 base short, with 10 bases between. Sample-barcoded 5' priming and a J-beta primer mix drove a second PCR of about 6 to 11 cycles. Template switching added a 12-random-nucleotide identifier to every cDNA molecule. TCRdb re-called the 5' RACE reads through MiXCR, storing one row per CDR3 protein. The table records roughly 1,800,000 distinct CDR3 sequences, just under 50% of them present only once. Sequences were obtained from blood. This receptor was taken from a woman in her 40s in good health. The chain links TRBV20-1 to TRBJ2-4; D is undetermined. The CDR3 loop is CSAREPSAAKNIQYF. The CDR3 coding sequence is TGCAGTGCTAGAGAACCAAGCGCTGCCAAAAACATTCAGTACTTC.